These 32 T cell receptor beta chains share one sample of origin, sequenced in a study of blood T cells in healthy people across ages. It was with a sample-barcoded 5' primer and a J-beta primer mix that a second PCR of about 7 to 12 cycles was run. From the 5' RACE reads, TCRdb called clonotypes with MiXCR, one entry per CDR3 protein. This sample carries about 1.7 million distinct CDR3 sequences, 25% to 30% of them seen once, and the ten largest clones take 7.7%. Material for sequencing was blood. Receptor source: a woman in her twenties or thirties in good health.

The table lists this clonotype with many counts. The gene calls are TRBV21-1 and TRBJ2-1. TRBV21-1 is deemed a pseudogene. The CDR3 sequence is 15 residues long. The CDR3 protein is CASSRGRAGVNEQFF. DNA for the CDR3: TGTGCCAGCAGCAGAGGACGAGCTGGGGTGAATGAGCAGTTCTTC.

This clonotype has more than one count but fewer than ten. The V call is TRBV11-2, the J call TRBJ2-3; D is unclear. Germline CDR1 reads SGHAT; CDR2 reads FQNNGV. This CDR3 region has 13 residues. V was clipped by 11 bases and J by 0 bases, with 12 bases between them. The DNA for the CDR3 is TGTGCCGCGCGGATTTCTAGCACAGATACGCAGTATTTT. This gives the protein CAARISSTDTQYF.

V gene TRBV6-2 or TRBV6-3 combines with J gene TRBJ2-7; a weak D match, TRBD2 (7 bases). This CDR3 spans 14 amino acids. Deletions cut 0 bases from V and 7 bases from J, with 13 bases between. The germline CDR1 and CDR2 sequences are MNHEY and SVGEGT. The CDR3 sequence: CASSYSRGGGEQYF. The CDR3 DNA sequence: TGTGCCAGCAGTTACTCCAGGGGAGGGGGAGAGCAGTACTTC.

This clonotype was seen more than once but under ten times. This chain uses TRBV20-1 with TRBJ2-1, with 12 bases aligning to TRBD2. Trimming took 5 bases from V and 8 from J; bases not matched to a gene: 7. CDR1 DFQATT and CDR2 SNEGSKA come from the germline V gene (reference sequence). CDR3 length: 14 residues. The CDR3 nucleotides are TGCAGTGCTCCTCCGACTAGCGGGGGCTATGAGCAGTTCTTC. It yields the protein CSAPPTSGGYEQFF.

This chain links TRBV7-9 with TRBJ2-3; TRBD2 aligns across 7 bases. The CDR3 has 16 amino acids. V lost 4 bases and J lost 5; bases outside the gene matches: 12. The germline V gene encodes CDR1 SEHNR and CDR2 FQNEAQ (reference sequence). The CDR3 region has the DNA TGTGCCAGCAGCTCAGCGAGCGGGGAGGGTCTAGATACGCAGTATTTT. This translates into CASSSASGEGLDTQYF.

This clonotype appeared a few times. The V call is TRBV11-2, the J call TRBJ2-7, with 8 bases aligning to TRBD2. The CDR3 consists of 14 residues. Germline values: CDR1 SGHAT, CDR2 FQNNGV. J was trimmed by 4 bases and V by 3 bases; bases with no gene match: 5. In DNA form, the CDR3 reads TGTGCCAGCAGCTTGAACGGGGGGGATTACGAGCAGTACTTC. Protein: CASSLNGGDYEQYF.

This chain connects TRBV6-5 to TRBJ2-5; D remains unclear. Germline values: CDR1 MNHEY, CDR2 SVGAGI. Trimming pared 6 bases from V and 8 bases from J, leaving 13 bases between. This CDR3 has 12 amino acids. DNA of the CDR3: TGTGCCAGCAGAGGCACTCGAGACACCCAGTACTTC. Amino acid sequence: CASRGTRDTQYF.

This clonotype was picked up many times. The V call is TRBV20-1, the J call TRBJ2-5, with D possibly matching TRBD1 (5 bases). There are 13 residues in the CDR3. The V gene's germline CDR1 is DFQATT and CDR2 SNEGSKA (reference sequence). V lost 4 bases, J lost 1 base, and 10 bases lay in between. CDR3 region: CSAITGFQETQYF. CDR3 in DNA: TGCAGTGCTATAACAGGATTCCAAGAGACCCAGTACTTC.

V gene TRBV5-4 combines with J gene TRBJ2-5; 13 nucleotides line up with TRBD2. This CDR3 contains 15 residues. Germline CDR1 SGHNT, CDR2 YYREEE (reference sequence). Trimming removed 5 bases from V and 4 bases from J; junction bases left unmatched: 5. This CDR3 reads CASSKTSGGGETQYF. Here the CDR3 DNA reads TGTGCCAGCAGTAAAACTAGCGGGGGGGGAGAGACCCAGTACTTC.

On this clonotype: At one end the junction does not follow the germline gene, possibly because of a read error. The rearrangement uses TRBV7-6 and TRBJ1-1, with unresolved D. The CDR3 totals 13 residues. Germline V lookup: CDR1 SGHVS, CDR2 FNYEAQ. The CDR3 region has the DNA TGTGTCAGCAGCGCCGACCGGGCGGCTGAAGCTTTCTTT. Translating gives CVSSADRAAEAFF.

The gene calls are TRBV24-1 and TRBJ1-2; 10 bases fit TRBD1. CDR3 size: 16 residues. V was clipped by 1 base and J by 3 bases; unmatched bases: 4. From germline, CDR1 is KGHDR and CDR2 SFDVKD. CDR3 sequence reads: CATSDFRDRGYYGYTF. The CDR3 DNA follows: TGTGCCACCAGTGATTTTAGGGACAGGGGCTACTATGGCTACACCTTC.

This clonotype was detected only a few times. The chain couples TRBV20-1 to TRBJ2-5; 7 bases fit TRBD2. V shed 3 bases and J 4 bases; nucleotides not matched to a gene: 8. The CDR3 sequence is 14 residues long. The V gene's germline CDR1 is DFQATT and CDR2 SNEGSKA (reference sequence). The CDR3, as DNA: TGCAGTGCTAGGAAAGCGGGGCAACCAGAGACCCAGTACTTC. Protein sequence: CSARKAGQPETQYF.

The genes are TRBV4-1 and TRBJ2-1; no firm D call. CDR3 length: 13 amino acids. Looked up from germline, CDR1 is MGHRA and CDR2 is YSYEKL. Trimming left V 0 bases short and J 6 bases short, with 6 bases between. CDR3 amino acids: CASSQESCNEQFF. CDR3 nucleotide sequence: TGCGCCAGCAGCCAAGAGTCGTGCAATGAGCAGTTCTTC.

This clonotype was counted a few times. This chain connects TRBV7-8 to TRBJ2-1, with a weak D call TRBD2 (6 bases). Germline CDR1 is SGHVS and CDR2 is FQNEAQ. V was clipped by 6 bases and J by 4 bases, with 19 bases between them. The CDR3 is 16 amino acids. CDR3 bases: TGTGCCAGCAGTCGCCTTCTAGCGACCGATTACAATGAGCAGTTCTTC. As protein: CASSRLLATDYNEQFF. The variable domain in full, completed from reference TRBV7-8 and TRBJ2-1, reads GAGVSQSPRYKVAKRGQDVALRCDPISGHVSLFWYQQALGQGPEFLTYFQNEAQLDKSGLPSDRFFAERPEGSVSTLKIQRTQQEDSAVYLCASSRLLATDYNEQFFGPGTRLTVL.

This clonotype was recorded at least ten times. The rearrangement links TRBV5-1 to TRBJ2-7; D not resolved. The CDR3 runs 15 residues. Germline lookup yields CDR1 SGHRS and CDR2 YFSETQ. The ends were cut back, 4 bases at V and 4 bases at J, with 18 bases in the middle. The chain's CDR3 is CASSPSAGFLYEQYF. CDR3 nucleotides: TGCGCCAGCAGCCCTAGTGCAGGTTTTTTGTACGAGCAGTACTTC.

The chain carries TRBV24-1 and TRBJ2-1; 14 positions match TRBD2. Germline V gives CDR1 KGHDR, CDR2 SFDVKD. The V segment lost 5 bases and the J segment 8 bases; nucleotides outside the gene matches: 4. CDR3 length: 15 amino acids. The CDR3 protein is CATSGGLAGADEQFF. In DNA, the CDR3 is TGTGCCACCAGTGGGGGACTAGCGGGAGCGGATGAGCAGTTCTTC.

This clonotype appeared many times. The V call is TRBV5-5, the J call TRBJ2-1; D is unclear. The V end lost 4 bases, the J end lost 6 bases, and 11 bases lay between the germline ends. The germline V gene has CDR1 SGHKS and CDR2 YYEKEE (reference sequence). This CDR3 contains 13 residues. Here the CDR3 reads CASSPTRSNEQFF. The CDR3 nucleotides are TGTGCCAGCAGCCCGACCAGGAGCAATGAGCAGTTCTTC.

This clonotype was counted a few times. This chain uses TRBV25-1 with TRBJ2-1, with 7 positions matching TRBD1. Germline values: CDR1 MGHDK, CDR2 SYGVNS. This CDR3 has 16 amino acids. V dropped 1 base and J dropped 13; count of bases not matched to a gene: 16. The CDR3 DNA follows: TGTGCCAGCAGTGAATCCCGACAGGGACCTCTGGAGACCCAGTTCTTC. Translating it yields CASSESRQGPLETQFF.

The sample holds a few counts of this clonotype. The V gene is TRBV20-1, the J gene TRBJ1-5, with D tentatively TRBD1 (6 bases). The ends were cut back, 6 bases at V and 3 bases at J, with 12 bases in the middle. This CDR3 is built from 13 residues. Germline CDR1 reads DFQATT; CDR2 reads SNEGSKA (reference sequence). The CDR3 DNA is TGCAGTGCGCAAAGACAGGACAATCAGCCCCAGCATTTT. Amino acids: CSAQRQDNQPQHF.

Notes on this clonotype: This sequence may be a read error, since a much larger clone differs from it by one base. The chain combines TRBV21-1 with TRBJ2-1; the table's D gene call, TRBD2, was not cross checked with the DNA. TRBV21-1 is described as a pseudogene. The CDR3 runs 14 residues. Here the CDR3 DNA reads TGTGCCAGCAGCAGGGAGGTTGGAACCTACGAGCAGTTCTTC. This gives the protein CASSREVGTYEQFF.

The V gene is TRBV15, the J gene TRBJ2-5; 10 bases align to TRBD1. CDR3 length equals 14 residues. Germline lookup yields CDR1 LNHNV and CDR2 YYDKDF (reference sequence). With 4 bases clipped from V and 5 bases from J, the junction kept 4 bases outside the gene matches. This chain's CDR3 is CATSNGDRGETQYF. The CDR3 DNA is TGTGCCACCAGCAACGGGGACAGGGGTGAGACCCAGTACTTC.

The chain employs TRBV28 and TRBJ1-5, with D tentatively TRBD1 (5 bases). The V end lost 4 bases, the J end lost 0 bases, and 13 bases lay between the germline ends. Germline V lookup: CDR1 MDHEN, CDR2 SYDVKM. The CDR3 sequence is 16 residues long. CDR3 nucleotides: TGTGCCAGCAGTTCCGCCGGGGACTATAGCAATCAGCCCCAGCATTTT. This gives the protein CASSSAGDYSNQPQHF.

The chain has TRBV3-1 and TRBJ2-5, with D perhaps matching TRBD2 (6 bases). From germline, CDR1 is LGHDT and CDR2 YNNKEL (reference sequence). Trimming took off 4 bases at V and 11 bases at J, with 20 bases between the two ends. The CDR3 spans 14 residues. CDR3 coding DNA: TGTGCCAGCAGCCCGACCGTAGGAGCGGGTGAGCAGTACTTC. Its translation: CASSPTVGAGEQYF.

This clonotype was observed a few times. This may be a read error: a much more frequent sequence differs by one nucleotide. The chain combines TRBV20-1 with TRBJ2-1; D gene ambiguous. The DNA end favors TRBJ2-7, so the J call may be wrong. Germline CDR1 reads DFQATT; CDR2 reads SNEGSKA (reference sequence). The CDR3 is 14 amino acids. The CDR3 DNA reads as TGCAGTGCTAAAGAGCCAGGCGCCTACAATGAGCAGTACTTC. This gives the protein CSAKEPGAYNEQYF.

The rearrangement links TRBV5-1 to TRBJ2-2; D is unclear. The CDR3 is 14 residues long. Trimming left V 4 bases short and J 2 bases short, with 9 bases between. Per germline, CDR1 SGHRS and CDR2 YFSETQ. CDR3 loop: CASSPGVNTGELFF. The CDR3 DNA sequence: TGCGCCAGCAGCCCCGGTGTCAACACCGGGGAGCTGTTTTTT.

This clonotype was counted between two and nine times. The rearrangement joins TRBV11-2 to TRBJ2-7; 7 bases match TRBD1. Trimming cost V 3 bases and J 5 bases; bases outside gene matches: 4. Germline CDR1 and CDR2: SGHAT and FQNNGV. CDR3 size: 13 residues. The CDR3 reads CASSLGQKDEQYF. CDR3 sequence (DNA): TGTGCCAGCAGCTTGGGACAGAAGGACGAGCAGTACTTC.

There are a few counts of this clonotype. The gene calls are TRBV10-3 and TRBJ1-1; TRBD1 is a possible D gene (5 bases). This CDR3 has 15 amino acids. The germline CDR1 and CDR2 sequences are ENHRY and SYGVKD. The ends were cut back, 5 bases at V and 2 bases at J, with 15 bases in the middle. In DNA form, the CDR3 reads TGTGCCATCAGTCAGACAGACAGACCAAACACTGAAGCTTTCTTT. Protein sequence: CAISQTDRPNTEAFF.

V usage is TRBV28 and J usage is TRBJ1-6; TRBD1 is a possible D gene (5 bases). V lost 7 bases, J lost 6 bases, and 16 bases lay in between. Germline V CDR1 and CDR2: MDHEN, SYDVKM. The CDR3 is 15 residues long. The CDR3 spells CASTPSTGGNSPLHF. Written as DNA, the CDR3 is TGTGCCAGCACTCCTTCCACGGGGGGTAATTCACCCCTCCACTTT.

This clonotype was seen more than once but under ten times. Compared with germline, one end of the junction differs, possibly owing to a read error. This sequence joins TRBV12-3 or TRBV12-4 and TRBJ1-2, with 7 bases identical to TRBD1. This CDR3 spans 13 amino acids. The CDR3 nucleotides are TGTGTCAGCAGTTTTGACAGGGTCTATGGCTACACCTTC. It encodes CVSSFDRVYGYTF.

The chain is built from TRBV2 and TRBJ1-2; D might be TRBD1 (5 bases). The CDR3 has 12 residues. Looked up from germline, CDR1 is SNHLY and CDR2 is FYNNEI. The germline V and J ends were trimmed by 4 bases and 7 bases, with 10 bases remaining between them. The CDR3 loop reads CASSVSRVGYTF. The DNA for the CDR3 is TGTGCCAGCAGTGTGTCCAGGGTTGGCTACACCTTC.

The chain couples TRBV18 to TRBJ1-1, with 7 bases identical to TRBD1. Trimming at V came to 3 bases and at J to 0 bases, leaving 7 bases not matched to a gene. The CDR3 length is 16 residues. From germline, CDR1 is KGHSH and CDR2 LQKENI. The CDR3 reads CASSPTKQGMNTEAFF. The CDR3 DNA follows: TGTGCCAGCTCACCGACCAAACAGGGGATGAACACTGAAGCTTTCTTT.

The chain employs TRBV21-1 and TRBJ2-7; the D call in the table, TRBD2, was not verified against the DNA. TRBV21-1 is listed as a pseudogene. The CDR3 has 14 amino acids. The CDR3 region is CASRSRTSGYEQYF. The DNA of the CDR3 is TGTGCCAGCAGATCCAGGACTAGCGGGTACGAGCAGTACTTC.